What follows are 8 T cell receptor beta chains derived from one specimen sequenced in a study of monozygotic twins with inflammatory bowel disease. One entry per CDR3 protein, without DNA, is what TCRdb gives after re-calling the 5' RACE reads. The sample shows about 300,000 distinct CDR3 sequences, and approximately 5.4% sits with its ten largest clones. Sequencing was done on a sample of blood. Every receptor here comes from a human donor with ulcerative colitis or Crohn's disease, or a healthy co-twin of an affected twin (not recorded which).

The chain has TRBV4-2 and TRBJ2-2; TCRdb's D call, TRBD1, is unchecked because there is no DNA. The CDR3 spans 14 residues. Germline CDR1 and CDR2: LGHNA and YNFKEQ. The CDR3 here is CASSGNRVGGELFF.

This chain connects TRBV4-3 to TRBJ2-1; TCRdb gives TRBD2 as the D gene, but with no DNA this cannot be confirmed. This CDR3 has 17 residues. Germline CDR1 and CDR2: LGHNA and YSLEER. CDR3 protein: CASSQEVAGSYYNEQFF.

The CDR3 is CASSFPDRVAGELFF. The chain uses TRBV11-1 and TRBJ2-2; TCRdb calls TRBD1, which cannot be checked without DNA. CDR1 and CDR2 (germline): SGHAT, FQDESV (reference sequence). This CDR3 has 15 amino acids.

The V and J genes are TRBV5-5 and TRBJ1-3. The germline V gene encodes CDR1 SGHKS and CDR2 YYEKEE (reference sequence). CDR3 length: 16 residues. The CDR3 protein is CASSLNPPGSGNTIYF. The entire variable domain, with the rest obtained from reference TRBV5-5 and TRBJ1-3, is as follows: DAGVTQSPTHLIKTRGQQVTLRCSPISGHKSVSWYQQVLGQGPQFIFQYYEKEERGRGNFPDRFSARQFPNYSSELNVNALLLGDSALYLCASSLNPPGSGNTIYFGEGSWLTVV.

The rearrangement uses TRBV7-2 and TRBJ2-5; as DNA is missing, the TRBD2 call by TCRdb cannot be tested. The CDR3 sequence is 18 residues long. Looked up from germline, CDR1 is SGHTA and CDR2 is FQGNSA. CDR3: CASSLASTSGSLVETQYF.

CDR3 in amino acids: CASRLETAHLQPQHF. The gene calls are TRBV12-2 and TRBJ1-5; TCRdb selects TRBD1, and the lack of DNA leaves this call unchecked. TRBV12-2 is recorded as a pseudogene. The CDR3 has 15 amino acids.

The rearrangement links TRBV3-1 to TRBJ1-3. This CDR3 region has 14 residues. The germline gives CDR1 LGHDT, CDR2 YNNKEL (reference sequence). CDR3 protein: CASSQTYGGNTIYF.

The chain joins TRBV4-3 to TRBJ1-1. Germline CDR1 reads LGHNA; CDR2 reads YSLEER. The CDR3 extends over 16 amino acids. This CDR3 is CASSQGLLVSNTEAFF.